The rows below give T cell receptor beta chains drawn from one sample of a study of OX40 agonist ivuxolimab in advanced cancers. Sequenced by immunoSEQ multiplex PCR; TCRdb stores in-frame clones only, minus some. The table shows tens of thousands of clones, with around 87% occurring only once. The material was CD4+ or CD8+ T cells sorted from blood, obtained in a trial of the OX40 agonist ivuxolimab. These receptors were obtained from an adult with an advanced solid tumor such as melanoma, head and neck, liver or kidney cancer. CDR3s include the opening cysteine and the closing phenylalanine or tryptophan. The D gene is left open where the match is weak.

v_gene	d_gene	j_gene	CDR3nt	CDR3aa
TRBV7-8	TRBD1	TRBJ2-4	TGTGCCAGCAGCTTAAACAGGGGCCTTCAGTACTTC	CASSLNRGLQYF
TRBV30	.	TRBJ2-2	TGTGCCTGGAGTAAAGCCGGGGAGCTGTTTTTT	CAWSKAGELFF
TRBV2	.	TRBJ2-7	TGTGCCAGCAGTGCCGTACACGGAGAAAACTACGAGCAGTACTTC	CASSAVHGENYEQYF
TRBV4-1	TRBD2	TRBJ2-1	TGCGCCAGCAGCCATTCGGGACTAGGGATTAATGAGCAGTTCTTC	CASSHSGLGINEQFF
TRBV6-1	TRBD1	TRBJ2-3	TGTGCCAGCAGTGAAGGACAGGGGGCAGATACGCAGTATTTT	CASSEGQGADTQYF
TRBV4-2	.	TRBJ1-1	TGTGCCAGCAGCCAAGAGCGGAACACTGAAGCTTTCTTT	CASSQERNTEAFF
TRBV5-1	.	TRBJ2-7	TGCGCCAGCAGCTTGAGGGACGACTACGAGCAGTACTTC	CASSLRDDYEQYF
TRBV5-4	TRBD1	TRBJ1-6	TGTGCCAGCAGCTTAGAGGGCAGGGGGACACCCCTCCACTTT	CASSLEGRGTPLHF
TRBV27	.	TRBJ1-2	TGTGCCAGCAGTCCTGGCTCCGGGGGAGCGGGTGGCTACACCTTC	CASSPGSGGAGGYTF
TRBV6-6	.	TRBJ1-2	TGTGCCAGCAGCCCCGGAGGGCCGAACTATGGCTACACCTTC	CASSPGGPNYGYTF